Following are 18 T cell receptor beta chains from one sample sequenced in a study of cytomegalovirus exposure and HLA in healthy donors. Repertoires were generated with immunoSEQ multiplex PCR, while TCRdb's copy carries only in-frame clones and drops some. The sample yields roughly 140,000 clones, approximately 90% seen once. Sequenced sample: PBMCs. These receptors were collected from a man younger than 30 in good health and CMV-seronegative.

The J gene is TRBJ2-2, the V gene TRBV2; possible D gene TRBD1, 7 bases. The CDR3 covers 14 residues. Germline V gene data show CDR1 as SNHLY and CDR2 as FYNNEI. V shed 10 bases and J shed 1 base, with 13 bases lying between them. CDR3 sequence: CATRGAGNTGELFF. In nucleotides, the CDR3 is TGTGCCACCAGGGGGGCGGGGAACACCGGGGAGCTGTTTTTT.

The chain employs TRBV9 and TRBJ1-1, with a possible D match to TRBD1 (6 bases). The CDR3 totals 15 residues. CDR1 and CDR2 from the germline V gene are SGDLS and YYNGEE. V lost 4 bases and J lost 0, with 13 bases in between. For the CDR3, the DNA is TGTGCCAGCAGCTCTTCCGGGGGGCTGAACACTGAAGCTTTCTTT. Amino acids: CASSSSGGLNTEAFF.

J is TRBJ2-1 and V is TRBV5-8; 7 bases are shared with TRBD2. V trimming: 2 bases; J trimming: 5 bases; junction bases outside the gene matches: 7. Per germline, CDR1 SGHTS and CDR2 YDEGEE. This CDR3 spans 15 amino acids. The DNA of the CDR3 is TGTGCCAGCAGCTTAAGGCGGGAGAGGAACAATGAGCAGTTCTTC. This codes for CASSLRRERNNEQFF.

The chain joins TRBV2 to TRBJ1-4; 9 bases line up with TRBD1. J lost 6 bases, V lost 10 bases, and 6 bases had no gene match. The germline gives CDR1 SNHLY, CDR2 FYNNEI. This CDR3 has 13 residues. The CDR3 loop is CATRDRVDEKLFF. The CDR3 DNA reads as TGTGCCACCAGGGACAGGGTCGATGAAAAACTGTTTTTT.

The chain uses TRBV9 and TRBJ2-3; D is undetermined. CDR1 is SGDLS and CDR2 is YYNGEE in the germline V gene. The CDR3 contains 13 residues. Trimming took off 3 bases at V and 6 bases at J, with 11 bases between the two ends. DNA for the CDR3: TGTGCCAGCAGCGAAGCCCCTAGGGATACGCAGTATTTT. Residues: CASSEAPRDTQYF.

Only a few counts were recorded for this clone. J is TRBJ2-7 and V is TRBV5-1; 10 bases fit TRBD2. V was pared by 2 bases and J by 2 bases, with 1 base of the junction left unmatched. The CDR3 is made up of 14 amino acids. The germline V gene encodes CDR1 SGHRS and CDR2 YFSETQ. The DNA of the CDR3 is TGCGCCAGCAGCTTAGCGGGAGGGCCCTACGAGCAGTACGTC. Translating it yields CASSLAGGPYEQYV.

The genes are TRBV9 and TRBJ2-1; tentative D call: TRBD1 (5 bases). Trimming stripped 4 bases from V and 7 bases from J, with 12 bases between. This CDR3 region has 13 residues. CDR1 is SGDLS, CDR2 YYNGEE, per germline. In DNA form, the CDR3 reads TGTGCCAGCAGCCAGACCGCAGGGAATGAGCAGTTCTTC. It specifies CASSQTAGNEQFF.

V gene TRBV4-1 combines with J gene TRBJ2-2; TRBD2 might be the D (5 bases). Germline V gene sequence: CDR1 MGHRA, CDR2 YSYEKL. Trimming removed 1 base from V and 5 bases from J, with 20 bases in between. The CDR3 extends over 18 amino acids. This chain's CDR3 is CASSQASGGQRRTGELFF. Written as DNA, the CDR3 is TGCGCCAGCAGCCAAGCAAGCGGCGGTCAGCGAAGGACCGGGGAGCTGTTTTTT.

This chain joins TRBV18 and TRBJ1-5; the match to TRBD1 covers 9 bases. The CDR3 is 14 amino acids. After removal of 6 bases from V and 7 bases from J, the junction contained 7 bases not matched to a gene. Germline V CDR1 and CDR2: KGHSH, LQKENI. The chain's CDR3 is CASSLRTGVQPQHF. The CDR3 DNA follows: TGTGCCAGCTCGCTAAGGACAGGGGTGCAGCCCCAGCATTTT.

This chain links TRBV19 with TRBJ1-4, with TRBD1 identical over 9 bases. This CDR3 region has 15 residues. Germline loops: CDR1 LNHDA, CDR2 SQIVND (reference sequence). With V trimmed by 3 bases and J by 4 bases, 3 bases remained unmatched. CDR3: CASSIRDRVNEKLFF. In nucleotides, the CDR3 is TGTGCCAGTAGTATCAGGGACAGGGTTAATGAAAAACTGTTTTTT.

The chain combines TRBV4-1 with TRBJ2-7; TRBD2 aligns across 11 bases. V lost 3 bases, J lost 3 bases, and 7 bases stayed unmatched. The germline gives CDR1 MGHRA, CDR2 YSYEKL. This CDR3 contains 16 residues. Here the CDR3 DNA reads TGCGCCAGCAGCCAGGGGGGACTAGCGGAATACTACGAGCAGTACTTC. Translation: CASSQGGLAEYYEQYF.

This chain uses TRBV29-1 with TRBJ1-5; TRBD1 might be the D (6 bases). V lost 5 bases and J lost 1, with 9 bases in between. This CDR3 is built from 13 residues. Germline V gene data show CDR1 as SQVTM and CDR2 as ANQGSEA. The CDR3 DNA sequence: TGCAGCGTTCTGACAGGAAGCAATCAGCCCCAGCATTTT. It codes for CSVLTGSNQPQHF.

The count of this clone is one. The chain employs TRBV9 and TRBJ2-1, with 11 bases that match TRBD2. The CDR3 consists of 18 residues. CDR1 is SGDLS, CDR2 YYNGEE, per germline. J lost 0 bases, V lost 0 bases, and 5 bases had no gene match. The CDR3 loop is CASSVGLAGGRSYNEQFF. The CDR3 DNA reads as TGTGCCAGCAGCGTAGGGCTAGCGGGAGGCCGCTCCTACAATGAGCAGTTCTTC.

The gene calls are TRBV10-3 and TRBJ1-2; 8 positions match TRBD1. The CDR3 loop spans 14 amino acids. J gave up 7 bases and V 0 bases, and 4 bases lay outside the gene matches. Germline CDR1 is ENHRY and CDR2 is SYGVKD. CDR3 bases: TGTGCCATCAGTGAGTCGACAGGGGTAGTTGGCTACACCTTC. The encoded protein is CAISESTGVVGYTF.

This clone was counted a few times. V is TRBV4-1 and J is TRBJ2-3, with 12 nucleotides matching TRBD2. J was trimmed by 10 bases and V by 1 base; bases with no gene match: 6. Germline V gene data show CDR1 as MGHRA and CDR2 as YSYEKL. This CDR3 is built from 15 residues. As DNA, the CDR3 is TGCGCCAGCAGCCAAGGACTTCTAGCGGGGGGGGCGCAGTATTTT. Translated: CASSQGLLAGGAQYF.

The V gene is TRBV6-5, the J gene TRBJ1-2; 9 nucleotides line up with TRBD1. V was clipped by 0 bases and J by 3 bases; unmatched bases: 2. Germline V lookup: CDR1 MNHEY, CDR2 SVGAGI. This CDR3 is built from 15 residues. CDR3 protein: CASSYSRDRDYGYTF. CDR3 nucleotide sequence: TGTGCCAGCAGTTACTCCCGGGACAGGGACTATGGCTACACCTTC.

J is TRBJ1-1 and V is TRBV18; 7 bases are a match to TRBD1. The junction had 12 bases not matched to a gene; V was cut back by 6 bases and J by 5 bases. The CDR3 contains 15 residues. Germline CDR1 and CDR2: KGHSH and LQKENI. CDR3 residues: CASSPGQLMSTEAFF. The CDR3 DNA follows: TGTGCCAGCTCGCCGGGACAGCTTATGTCTACTGAAGCTTTCTTT.

The genes are TRBV6-5 and TRBJ2-5; D is perhaps TRBD1 (6 bases). The J call may be incorrect, as the DNA end agrees better with TRBJ2-7. The CDR3 consists of 15 residues. Germline CDR1 and CDR2: MNHEY and SVGAGI. The CDR3 loop reads CASSYSDQGTYEQYF. The CDR3, as DNA: TGTGCCAGCAGTTACTCGGACCAGGGGACCTACGAGCAGTACTTC.